This T cell receptor (beta chain) was identified during a study of blood T cells in healthy people across ages. General observations from the study: Roughly linear declines in TCR beta diversity per million T cells occurred with age.

The authors ran a second PCR of about 6 to 11 cycles using a sample-barcoded 5' primer and a J-beta primer mix. TCRdb analysed the 5' RACE reads with MiXCR anew, one entry per CDR3 protein. The data hold about 680,000 distinct CDR3 sequences, with about half observed a single time. Turning to this clonotype: The antigen is not known. Its ends do not fully match the called genes, so a read error is possible.

The germline CDR1 and CDR2 sequences are SEHNR and FQNEAQ (reference sequence). The length of the CDR3 is 15 residues. Sequenced material: blood. The rearrangement links TRBV7-9 to TRBJ2-1; 13 bases map to TRBD2. This sequence was found in a woman aged 55-69 years in good health. CDR3 in DNA: TGTGCCGGCAGCAGAGGTGGACTAGCGGGAGCTGAGCAGTTCTTC. Protein sequence: CAGSRGGLAGAEQFF.